This T cell receptor (beta chain) stems from a study of beta chain features in type 1 diabetes (dated by TCRdb to between 2018 and 2020). For context, the study as a whole: Patients and healthy donors did not differ in mean age, gender distribution, total cell number or subset yield. A total of 90 million to 130 million sorted cells were examined across all samples, and a strong correlation was observed between cell number per subset and RNA yield. In the study, TCRB repertoires of sorted circulating CD4+ T cell subsets from recently diagnosed type 1 diabetes patients were compared with those of matched healthy donors. Regulatory and stem cell-like memory subsets were isolated from only 8 patients and about 8 healthy donors, whereas naive and central memory subsets came from all 30 or so donors.

Each donor gave one peripheral blood draw, approximately 0.11 L on average, collected into heparinised tubes. A BD FACSAria II and a panel including CD45RO, CCR7, CD25, CD127, CD95 and CD27 were used to sort naive, central memory, regulatory and stem cell-like memory CD4+ T cells. Purity was above 98% for every sorted population. Right away, PBMCs were isolated by Lymphoprep density gradient centrifugation and were stained directly, with no culture step. So that batch effects would be minimized, each experiment stained and sorted samples in pairs, pairing one healthy donor with one patient. CDR1 and CDR2 are drawn from the germline V gene: MNHEY, SVGAGI. V drops 6 bases and J drops 4 bases, leaving 12 bases in between. Including the terminal cysteine and phenylalanine, the CDR3 comprises 13 residues. Only CDR3 DNA is held: 39 bases, read in frame from base 1. A note on this clone: The clone's antigen remains unknown. Qualities for individual bases were not recorded, and no much larger clone is one base off. The same CDR3 also results from other DNA sequences found in this sample.

The full study reports these points: At VDJ recombination sites, type 1 diabetes patients had fewer insertions and more deleted nucleotides, which implies abnormalities in thymic rearrangement. Shorter templates might have been favored by PCR, but patient and control samples were amplified and corrected together, so both groups would have been affected equally by any skew. Because the HLA sub-analyses included only small numbers of individuals, any influence of HLA type on TCRB rearrangement was left unresolved. In all four CD4+ subsets, TCRB CDR3 length was moderately but significantly shorter in type 1 diabetes patients. The naive, central memory and regulatory TCRB repertoires appeared to resemble one another more closely among patients than among healthy donors. Because cDNA was sequenced instead of genomic DNA, highly expressing activated cells could be over-represented, though the groups showed no difference in activation or CD3 levels.

The entire isolated RNA was reverse transcribed using the High Capacity cDNA Reverse Transcription Kit, and thus expressed TCRB transcripts were sequenced. Deep immunoSEQ sequencing was applied to naive, central memory and regulatory T cell samples, giving an average of around 4 million total reads per sample. After sorted cells were lysed in RLT buffer, RNA was extracted with DNase-treated RNeasy Micro or Mini kits, with the choice depending on cell number. To prevent cross-contamination, every cell subset was processed on its own, while patient and healthy donor samples were processed together. The immunoSEQ multiplex PCR was used to amplify TCRB sequences from cDNA, yielding 87-bp fragments that span the CDR3 region. Sequencing of the amplicons was performed on the Illumina HiSeq platform. Per the authors' processing: PCR bias was computationally corrected using synthetic template baselines, reads within Hamming distance 2 were collapsed, and singletons that could not be merged were discarded. Reads were aligned to IMGT to assign V, D and J genes, CDR3 length, and insertions or deletions at six rearrangement sites. Within each subset, clonotype counts were normalized to sorted cell number, and only after that were true diversity and Gini coefficients computed with the tcR R package. Repertoire sharing was quantified using the overlap coefficient calculated on TCRB nucleotide sequences. Out-of-frame TCRB sequences from naive cells were analyzed to stand in for the pre-selection repertoire. The clones in this table, taken by TCRdb from immuneACCESS, are in-frame only. Not every clone is retained; where verified, under half of the shortfall comes from an unresolved V gene, and the cause of the rest is unknown. V, J and clone size were drawn from that table, and D and trimming were deduced from the DNA. This sample comprises hundreds of thousands of clones, roughly 11% of them detected only once. Clones ranked in the top ten supply about 0.018% of the sample.

The sequenced sample was naive CD4+ T cells from blood. The cell subset or site label for this specimen denotes: true naive CD4+ T cells. This sequence originates from a man aged 25 to 40 with type 1 diabetes. The rearrangement joined TRBV6-5 to TRBJ1-2; tentative D gene TRBD1, with 5 bases matching. The sequence in DNA is TGTGCCAGCAGCCGCCAGGGTCGCTATGGCTACACCTTC. It is translated as CASSRQGRYGYTF.